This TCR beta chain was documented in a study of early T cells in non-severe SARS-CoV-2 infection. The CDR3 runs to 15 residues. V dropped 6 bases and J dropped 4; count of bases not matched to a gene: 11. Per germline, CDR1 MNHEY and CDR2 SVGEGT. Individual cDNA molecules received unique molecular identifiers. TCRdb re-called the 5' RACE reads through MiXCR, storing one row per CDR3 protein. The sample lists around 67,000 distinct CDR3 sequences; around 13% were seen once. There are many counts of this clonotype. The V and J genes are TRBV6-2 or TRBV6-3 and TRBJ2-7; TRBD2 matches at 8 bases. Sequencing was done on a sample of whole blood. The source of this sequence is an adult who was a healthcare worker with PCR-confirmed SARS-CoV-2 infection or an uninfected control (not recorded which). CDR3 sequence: CASSPFTGGHYEQYF. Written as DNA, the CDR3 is TGTGCCAGCAGCCCGTTTACGGGGGGGCATTACGAGCAGTACTTC.